The rows below give T cell receptor beta chains drawn from one sample of a study of T cell clones after liver transplantation. TCRdb's copy holds only in-frame clones and misses some; the assay was immunoSEQ multiplex PCR. Here the sample spans 93,000 or so clones, roughly four fifths being singletons. The sample in question was CD4+ T cells from blood, obtained approximately 45 months after liver transplant. The receptors were sampled from a human patient who received a liver transplant. T cells may partly derive from the graft donor. Both conserved end residues are part of each CDR3. A D gene is named only where the DNA matches it firmly. The size of a clone is reported for some rows only, either as once, few or many, or as a class for expanded clones.

clone_size j_call d_call v_call cdr3_nt cdr3_aa
- TRBJ2-7 TRBD1 TRBV7-2 TGTGCCAGCAGCCTCGGGACAGGAGGCTCCTACGAGCAGTACTTC CASSLGTGGSYEQYF
- TRBJ2-2 - TRBV9 TGTGCCAGCAGCCGTAGGTCCGGGGAGCTGTTTTTT CASSRRSGELFF
- TRBJ2-1 - TRBV7-3 TGTGCCAGCAGCTCGACTGGCCTAGGTGAGCAGTTCTTC CASSSTGLGEQFF
few TRBJ1-1 TRBD1 TRBV7-8 TGTGCCAGCAGCCTCACAGGGGGCGCGTGGAACACTGAAGCTTTCTTT CASSLTGGAWNTEAFF
- TRBJ2-3 - TRBV4-1 TGCGCCAGCAGCCAAGATCAGGATGGCAGGGTTACAGATACGCAGTATTTT CASSQDQDGRVTDTQYF
- TRBJ1-1 - TRBV5-5 TGTGCCAGCAGCTTGACAGGGTTTGGTGAAGCTTTCTTT CASSLTGFGEAFF
- TRBJ2-7 - TRBV15 TGTGCCACCAGCAGAGATACGAGGGCAAGAGGCGAGCAGTACTTC CATSRDTRARGEQYF
- TRBJ2-1 - TRBV28 TGTGCCAGCAGTCCGCCCCTCCTACTCTCCTACAATGAGCAGTTCTTC CASSPPLLLSYNEQFF
- TRBJ1-5 - TRBV6-6 TGTGCCAGCAGTCGGACAGGCAATCAGCCCCAGCATTTT CASSRTGNQPQHF
- TRBJ2-3 - TRBV7-8 TGTGCCAGCAGCACAGAAGGCGCTAGTGGGTTCCTCGGCACAGATACGCAGTATTTT CASSTEGASGFLGTDTQYF
- TRBJ1-2 - TRBV7-2 TGTGCCAGCAGCTTAAACGGGCGCCGGGGAAACTATGGCTACACCTTC CASSLNGRRGNYGYTF
- TRBJ1-3 - TRBV7-9 TGTGCCAGCAGCTGGTGGACCCCGAGAATAGACTCTGGAAACACCATATATTTT CASSWWTPRIDSGNTIYF
- TRBJ1-1 - TRBV2 TGTGCCAGCAGGCTATCTTCCGGGACGAGCGGTGAAGCTTTCTTT CASRLSSGTSGEAFF
- TRBJ1-2 TRBD1 TRBV7-2 TGTGCCAGCAGCTTAGGGGGACAGGGAATTGGCTACACCTTC CASSLGGQGIGYTF
- TRBJ1-3 - TRBV9 TGTGCCAGCAGCGTAGTCGACAGTTTCTCTGGAAACACCATATATTTT CASSVVDSFSGNTIYF
- TRBJ1-2 - TRBV5-1 TGCGCCAGCAGCTCCACCGGGACATCGGACTATGGCTACACCTTC CASSSTGTSDYGYTF
- TRBJ2-7 - TRBV6-5 TGTGCCAGCAGTTACGGACATACCTCCTACGAGCAGTACTTC CASSYGHTSYEQYF
- TRBJ2-1 - TRBV5-4 TGTGCCAGCAGCTTTGCCCGAAGCTCCTACAATGAGCAGTTCTTC CASSFARSSYNEQFF